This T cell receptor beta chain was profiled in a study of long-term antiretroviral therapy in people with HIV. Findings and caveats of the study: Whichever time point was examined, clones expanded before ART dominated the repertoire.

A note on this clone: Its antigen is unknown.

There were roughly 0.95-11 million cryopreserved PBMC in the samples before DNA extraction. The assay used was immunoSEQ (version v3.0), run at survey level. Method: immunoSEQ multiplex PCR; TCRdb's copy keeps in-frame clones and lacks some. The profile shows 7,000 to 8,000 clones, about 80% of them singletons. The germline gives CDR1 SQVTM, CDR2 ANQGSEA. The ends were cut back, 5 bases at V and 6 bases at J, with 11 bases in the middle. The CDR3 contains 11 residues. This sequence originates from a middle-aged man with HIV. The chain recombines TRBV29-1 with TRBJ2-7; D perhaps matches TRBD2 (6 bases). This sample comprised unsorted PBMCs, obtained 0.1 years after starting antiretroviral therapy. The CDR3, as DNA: TGCAGCGTTCCGCAGGGAGGCGAGCAGTACTTC. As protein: CSVPQGGEQYF.